These 13 T cell receptor beta chains originate from one sample sequenced in a study of identical twins. TCRdb recomputed calls from the 5' RACE reads with MiXCR, one row per CDR3 protein. The sample lists around 250,000 distinct CDR3 sequences, 6.5% to 8% occurring once. These data were also filed under a second study, of T cells expressing NK-cell markers.

Sequencing was done on a sample of CD8+ T cells sorted from blood. The receptor set was obtained from a woman under 30 in good health.

At least ten counts were recorded for this clonotype. The chain recombines TRBV12-3 or TRBV12-4 with TRBJ1-5; TRBD1 matches 9 bases. The J segment lost 8 bases and the V segment lost 3 bases, leaving 5 bases of the junction unmatched. There are 14 residues in the CDR3. As DNA, the CDR3 is TGTGCCAGCAGTTTGCGGACAGGGGTAGAGCCCCAGCATTTT. Residues: CASSLRTGVEPQHF.

The sample holds a few counts of this clonotype. The rearrangement joins TRBV27 to TRBJ1-2; 9 bases are shared with TRBD1. This CDR3 comprises 15 residues. CDR1 and CDR2 from the germline V gene are MNHEY and SMNVEV (reference sequence). V dropped 6 bases and J dropped 2; count of bases not matched to a gene: 7. Here the CDR3 reads CASSSRTGVNYGYTF. In DNA form, the CDR3 reads TGTGCCAGCAGCTCCCGGACAGGGGTCAACTATGGCTACACCTTC.

The sample holds a few counts of this clonotype. This chain connects TRBV12-1 to TRBJ1-1; the D segment call TRBD1 is taken from the table without a DNA check. TRBV12-1 is marked as a pseudogene. The CDR3 totals 16 residues. The CDR3 reads CASSRPVYVLGTEAFF. The CDR3 DNA reads as TGTGCCAGCAGCCGCCCGGTGTACGTGTTGGGGACTGAAGCTTTCTTT.

There are many counts of this clonotype. The chain carries TRBV4-3 and TRBJ2-7, with unresolved D. Germline CDR1 is LGHNA and CDR2 is YSLEER. The CDR3 has 15 residues. Trimming pared 0 bases from V and 3 bases from J, leaving 12 bases between. In nucleotides, the CDR3 is TGCGCCAGCAGCCAAGATAACAGCCAAGTCTACGAGCAGTACTTC. Translated, it gives CASSQDNSQVYEQYF.

The chain recombines TRBV5-1 with TRBJ2-1, with TRBD2 matching over 7 bases. CDR3 length equals 15 residues. Losses at the gene ends were 3 bases for V and 3 bases for J; bases not matched to a gene: 6. In germline, CDR1 is SGHRS, CDR2 YFSETQ. The CDR3 spells CASSYAGAVYNEQFF. Here the CDR3 DNA reads TGCGCCAGCAGCTACGCGGGAGCGGTCTACAATGAGCAGTTCTTC.

There are many counts of this clonotype. The V call is TRBV7-9, the J call TRBJ2-3; TRBD1 matches at 8 bases. J lost 3 bases, V lost 4 bases, and 6 bases had no gene match. Germline loops: CDR1 SEHNR, CDR2 FQNEAQ (reference sequence). The CDR3 has 15 amino acids. CDR3 sequence reads: CASSWTGKGTDTQYF. The DNA for the CDR3 is TGTGCCAGCAGCTGGACAGGGAAGGGGACAGATACGCAGTATTTT.

This clonotype was seen ten or more times. This chain connects TRBV5-5 to TRBJ1-5; tentative D call: TRBD1 (5 bases). This CDR3 contains 14 residues. Germline assignment: CDR1 SGHKS and CDR2 YYEKEE (reference sequence). The germline V and J ends were trimmed by 0 bases and 6 bases, with 10 bases remaining between them. The CDR3 loop is CASSLGAGPQPQHF. The CDR3 DNA reads as TGTGCCAGCAGCTTGGGGGCAGGGCCTCAGCCCCAGCATTTT. The full variable domain, rest sourced from reference TRBV5-5 and TRBJ1-5, is DAGVTQSPTHLIKTRGQQVTLRCSPISGHKSVSWYQQVLGQGPQFIFQYYEKEERGRGNFPDRFSARQFPNYSSELNVNALLLGDSALYLCASSLGAGPQPQHFGDGTRLSIL.

The sample holds a few counts of this clonotype. The chain carries TRBV7-9 and TRBJ2-5; D uncertain. This CDR3 is 15 amino acids long. Germline CDR1 reads SEHNR; CDR2 reads FQNEAQ (reference sequence). Trimming left V 0 bases short and J 1 base short, with 9 bases between. CDR3 sequence: CASSLARVSQETQYF. CDR3 bases: TGTGCCAGCAGCTTAGCGCGTGTCAGCCAAGAGACCCAGTACTTC.

The J gene is TRBJ1-6, the V gene TRBV6-5; 8 bases line up with TRBD1. The CDR3 runs 16 residues. V trimming: 1 base; J trimming: 8 bases; junction bases outside the gene matches: 7. Germline V lookup: CDR1 MNHEY, CDR2 SVGAGI. Here the CDR3 DNA reads TGTGCCAGCAGTTACTTGAGGACAGGGAGGGATTCACCCCTCCACTTT. As protein: CASSYLRTGRDSPLHF.

There are a few counts of this clonotype. This chain connects TRBV15 to TRBJ2-7, with a possible D match to TRBD1 (6 bases). CDR1 is LNHNV and CDR2 is YYDKDF in the germline V gene (reference sequence). The CDR3 has 14 residues. V was cut by 3 bases and J by 3 bases, with 12 bases left in between. For the CDR3, the DNA is TGTGCCACCAGCAGGTCCGGACAGATCTACGAGCAGTACTTC. Translating it yields CATSRSGQIYEQYF.

The chain carries TRBV7-9 and TRBJ2-5; D remains unclear. The CDR3 has 12 residues. The germline V and J ends were trimmed by 6 bases and 2 bases, with 7 bases remaining between them. Germline values: CDR1 SEHNR, CDR2 FQNEAQ (reference sequence). The CDR3 reads CASSVTQETQYF. CDR3 in DNA: TGTGCCAGCAGTGTTACTCAAGAGACCCAGTACTTC.

This clonotype was detected a few times. The chain links TRBV7-2 to TRBJ2-1; D uncertain. Looked up from germline, CDR1 is SGHTA and CDR2 is FQGNSA. The CDR3 length is 15 residues. Trimming took off 1 base at V and 0 bases at J, with 7 bases between the two ends. The DNA of the CDR3 is TGTGCCAGCAGCTTAGTGTCGGGCTCCTACAATGAGCAGTTCTTC. Translated, it gives CASSLVSGSYNEQFF.

The rearrangement uses TRBV9 and TRBJ2-3; 7 nucleotides align to TRBD1. With the DNA end fitting TRBJ1-5 better, the J assignment may be wrong. Germline-derived CDR1 and CDR2 are SGDLS and YYNGEE. This CDR3 has 16 residues. This CDR3 reads CASSVHLAGGTDTQHF. In DNA form, the CDR3 reads TGTGCCAGCAGCGTTCACCTAGCGGGGGGGACAGATACGCAGCATTTT.